These 7 T cell receptor beta chains were all obtained from the same sample, sequenced in a study of Ad26.COV2.S vaccination and SARS-CoV-2 variants. Treatment reported: roughly 20 received Ad26.COV2.S at low or high dose, single or two shots; about 5 received placebo; per-sample allocation not given. Sampling occurred on day 63 after the first vaccine or placebo injection. Measured with immunoSEQ multiplex PCR; TCRdb has only the in-frame clones, and not every one. Here the sample spans hundreds of thousands of clones, 70% to 90% being singletons. The sample consisted of peripheral blood, taken in a trial of Ad26.COV2.S vaccine versus placebo. Receptors originate from a person between 18 and 65 years old who received the Ad26.COV2.S COVID-19 vaccine or a placebo.

V and J are TRBV7-8 and TRBJ2-2; D is uncertain. From germline, CDR1 is SGHVS and CDR2 FQNEAQ. Trimming left V 5 bases short and J 2 bases short, with 15 bases between. The CDR3 consists of 16 residues. The CDR3, as DNA: TGTGCCAGCAGCCCTGAGCGCCTTCTCAACACCGGGGAGCTGTTTTTT. It codes for CASSPERLLNTGELFF.

The V and J genes are TRBV6-4 and TRBJ2-7; TRBD2 matches 9 bases. This CDR3 contains 15 residues. The J segment lost 2 bases and the V segment lost 5 bases, leaving 7 bases of the junction unmatched. CDR1 is MRHNA, CDR2 SNTAGT, per germline. The CDR3 sequence is CASSFERGAPYEQYF. In DNA form, the CDR3 reads TGTGCCAGCAGTTTTGAGCGGGGGGCCCCCTACGAGCAGTACTTC.

V gene TRBV5-4 combines with J gene TRBJ2-3, with 7 nucleotides matching TRBD2. There are 14 residues in the CDR3. CDR1 and CDR2 from the germline V gene are SGHNT and YYREEE (reference sequence). With 4 bases clipped from V and 4 bases from J, the junction kept 6 bases outside the gene matches. The CDR3 reads CASSPRLASDTQYF. DNA of the CDR3: TGTGCCAGCAGCCCGAGACTAGCTTCAGATACGCAGTATTTT.

The rearrangement uses TRBV10-3 and TRBJ1-1; tentatively, D is TRBD1 (5 bases). Trimming removed 6 bases at V and 5 bases at J, with 13 bases between. This CDR3 region has 13 residues. The germline V gene encodes CDR1 ENHRY and CDR2 SYGVKD. The CDR3: CAISARDGTEAFF. CDR3 coding DNA: TGTGCCATCAGCGCCAGGGATGGGACTGAAGCTTTCTTT.

V usage is TRBV5-6 and J usage is TRBJ2-2; possibly TRBD1 or TRBD2 for D (5 bases each). The ends were cut back, 4 bases at V and 0 bases at J, with 10 bases in the middle. The CDR3 consists of 15 residues. CDR1 is SGHDT, CDR2 YYEEEE, per germline. CDR3 amino acids: CASSLMGANTGELFF. CDR3 nucleotide sequence: TGTGCCAGCAGCCTCATGGGGGCGAACACCGGGGAGCTGTTTTTT.

The chain carries TRBV9 and TRBJ2-5; a weak D match, TRBD2 (6 bases). V dropped 0 bases and J dropped 2 bases, with 11 bases sitting between them. Germline V gene sequence: CDR1 SGDLS, CDR2 YYNGEE. CDR3 length equals 15 residues. The CDR3 here is CASSVVGTSQETQYF. The DNA of the CDR3 is TGTGCCAGCAGCGTAGTCGGGACTTCGCAAGAGACCCAGTACTTC. The whole variable domain, remainder taken from reference TRBV9 and TRBJ2-5, is DSGVTQTPKHLITATGQRVTLRCSPRSGDLSVYWYQQSLDQGLQFLIQYYNGEERAKGNILERFSAQQFPDLHSELNLSSLELGDSALYFCASSVVGTSQETQYFGPGTRLLVL.

The chain employs TRBV20-1 and TRBJ2-7; D not certain. CDR1 DFQATT and CDR2 SNEGSKA come from the germline V gene (reference sequence). The CDR3 covers 11 residues. V was shortened by 4 bases and J by 7 bases, with 11 bases between the two germline ends. The DNA of the CDR3 is TGCAGTGCTAATCGGACGTGGGAGCAGTACTTC. Translation: CSANRTWEQYF.